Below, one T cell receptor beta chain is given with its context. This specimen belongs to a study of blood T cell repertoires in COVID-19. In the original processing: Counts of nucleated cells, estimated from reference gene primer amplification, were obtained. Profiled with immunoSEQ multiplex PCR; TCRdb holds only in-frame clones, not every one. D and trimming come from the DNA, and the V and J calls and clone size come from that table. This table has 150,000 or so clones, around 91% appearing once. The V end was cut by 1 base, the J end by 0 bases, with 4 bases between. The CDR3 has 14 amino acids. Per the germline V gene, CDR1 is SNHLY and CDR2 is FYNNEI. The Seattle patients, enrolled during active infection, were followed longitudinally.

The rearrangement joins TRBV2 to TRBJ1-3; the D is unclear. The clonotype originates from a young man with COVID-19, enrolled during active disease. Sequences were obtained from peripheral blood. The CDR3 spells CASSEGGSGNTIYF. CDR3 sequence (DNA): TGTGCCAGCAGTGAAGGCGGCTCTGGAAACACCATATATTTT. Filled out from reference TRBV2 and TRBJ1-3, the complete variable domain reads EPEVTQTPSHQVTQMGQEVILRCVPISNHLYFYWYRQILGQKVEFLVSFYNNEISEKSEIFDDQFSVERPDGSNFTLKIRSTKLEDSAMYFCASSEGGSGNTIYFGEGSWLTVV.